The 14 T cell receptor beta chains reported below all come from one sample, sequenced in a study of T cell clonality in common variable immunodeficiency. The protocol was immunoSEQ multiplex PCR, while the TCRdb copy is restricted to in-frame clones and leaves out a portion. The table lists around 47,000 clones, with no singletons. Sequenced material: peripheral blood mononuclear cells. The source of these receptors is a person aged 18-70 years in good health.

This clone was counted only a few times. The junction and the germline gene differ at one end; a read error may be behind it. The read falls 3 residues short of the CDR3 end, and the missing part is taken from the germline J gene. V is TRBV7-2 and J is TRBJ1-1; no definite D call. CDR1 and CDR2 from the germline V gene are SGHTA and FQGNSA. This CDR3 is 12 amino acids long. CDR3 DNA, as far as it was read: TGTGCCAACAGCCCTTCCCCCAGAGAA. Its protein is CANSPSPRE. The entire CDR3 protein reads CANSPSPREAFF.

This clone was detected many times. CDR3 in amino acids: CASTAGTSGPQLSYEQYF. The covered CDR3 bases are TGTGCCAGCACCGCCGGGACTAGCGGGCCTCAACTCTCCTACGAG. This rearrangement joins TRBV2 to TRBJ2-7; 12 positions agree with TRBD2. From the germline J gene comes the end of the CDR3, since the read stops 3 residues before it. V lost 7 bases to trimming and J lost 0 bases; unmatched junction nucleotides: 13. The CDR3 is 18 residues long. Germline V gene data show CDR1 as SNHLY and CDR2 as FYNNEI.

Only a few counts were recorded for this clone. Read sequence stops 3 residues before the CDR3 end, and the germline J gene provides the missing end. The J gene is TRBJ2-4, the V gene TRBV18; 7 positions agree with TRBD1. The CDR3 sequence is 16 residues long. The germline V gene has CDR1 KGHSH and CDR2 LQKENI. CDR3 region: CASSPLRTGANYGQYF. Incomplete CDR3 DNA: TGTGCCAGCTCACCACTACGTACAGGGGCTAACTATGGT.

This clone occurred many times. The read terminates 3 residues ahead of where the CDR3 ends, so the germline J gene completes it. The gene calls are TRBV19 and TRBJ1-4, with a tentative D call TRBD1 (5 bases). Per germline, CDR1 LNHDA and CDR2 SQIVND (reference sequence). V was shortened by 5 bases and J by 6 bases, with 16 bases between the two germline ends. The CDR3 length is 15 residues. Incomplete CDR3 DNA: TGTGCCAGTAGTGACCCCCGGGGGATGGATGAAAAA. Amino acids: CASSDPRGMDEK. The entire CDR3 protein reads CASSDPRGMDEKLFF.

This clone was detected many times. The read is 3 residues too short to cover the CDR3 end, so that end is filled in from the germline J gene. The rearrangement links TRBV5-1 to TRBJ2-3; D tentatively fits TRBD1 or TRBD2 (6 bases each). Germline loops: CDR1 SGHRS, CDR2 YFSETQ. The V gene lost 0 bases and the J gene lost 0 bases, with 11 bases spanning the gap. CDR3 size: 16 residues. CDR3 loop: CASSLGRDTSTDTQYF. The CDR3 bases that were read are TGCGCCAGCAGCTTGGGGCGGGACACCAGCACAGATACG. Variable domain in full (rest from reference TRBV5-1 and TRBJ2-3): KAGVTQTPRYLIKTRGQQVTLSCSPISGHRSVSWYQQTPGQGLQFLFEYFSETQRNKGNFPGRFSGRQFSNSRSEMNVSTLELGDSALYLCASSLGRDTSTDTQYFGPGTRLTVL.

The sample holds many counts of this clone. The CDR3 extends 3 residues past the end of the read, so its final part is completed from the germline J gene. This same CDR3 is encoded by further DNA sequences in the sample. The chain links TRBV19 to TRBJ2-2; tentatively, D is TRBD1 (6 bases). The germline V and J ends were trimmed by 3 bases and 5 bases, with 16 bases remaining between them. This CDR3 is 16 amino acids long. CDR1 and CDR2 (germline): LNHDA, SQIVND (reference sequence). The sequenced part of the CDR3 DNA is TGTGCCAGTAGTATGCTACAGGGAACTAATACCGGGGAG. Its translation is CASSMLQGTNTGE. The CDR3 reads in full as CASSMLQGTNTGELFF.

Ten or more counts support this clone. From the germline J gene comes the end of the CDR3, since the read stops 3 residues before it. The chain recombines TRBV30 with TRBJ2-1, with a tentative D call TRBD2 (6 bases). This CDR3 spans 15 amino acids. From germline, CDR1 is GTSNPN and CDR2 SVGIG (reference sequence). Trimming took 5 bases from V and 6 from J, leaving 20 bases between them. CDR3 DNA, as far as it was read: TGTGCCTGGTTTCGGGACTTTGGAGGTTCCAATGAG. It encodes CAWFRDFGGSNE. The whole CDR3 protein reads CAWFRDFGGSNEQFF.

This clone was picked up many times. The sequence runs out 3 residues before the end of the CDR3; the remainder is reconstructed from the germline J gene. The chain couples TRBV20-1 to TRBJ2-1; 8 positions match TRBD2. The CDR3 covers 16 residues. Trimming at V came to 1 base and at J to 8 bases, leaving 13 bases not matched to a gene. CDR1 DFQATT and CDR2 SNEGSKA come from the germline V gene (reference sequence). CDR3 DNA, as far as it was read: TGCAGTGCTAGAGGATTAAGCGGGAGTAGTATGTATGAG. Its translation is CSARGLSGSSMYE. The full CDR3 protein is CSARGLSGSSMYEQFF.

The sample holds many counts of this clone. The read comes to an end 3 residues before the CDR3 does, leaving the germline J gene to fill in the end. V usage is TRBV6-1 and J usage is TRBJ2-1; TRBD1 agrees at 9 bases. The germline gives CDR1 MNHNS, CDR2 SASEGT. With 6 bases clipped from V and 0 bases from J, the junction kept 3 bases outside the gene matches. CDR3 size: 15 residues. The CDR3 sequence: CASREQGASYNEQFF. The covered CDR3 bases are TGTGCCAGCAGGGAACAGGGGGCCTCCTACAATGAG.

This clone was picked up many times. The CDR3 spells CASSFTGSRADTQYF. CDR3 DNA, as far as it was read: TGTGCCAGCAGCTTCACAGGGAGCAGAGCAGATACG. The chain links TRBV9 to TRBJ2-3; a possible D gene is TRBD1 (6 bases). The CDR3 end falls 3 residues outside the read, so it is completed with the germline J gene. Trimming cost V 4 bases and J 4 bases, with 16 bases left between them. The germline gives CDR1 SGDLS, CDR2 YYNGEE. The CDR3 is 15 amino acids.

This clone was found many times. The CDR3 end falls 3 residues outside the read, so it is completed with the germline J gene. The V and J genes are TRBV10-3 and TRBJ2-3; the D gene is possibly TRBD2 (7 bases). Trimming took off 2 bases at V and 2 bases at J, with 23 bases between the two ends. The CDR3 runs 19 residues. Germline V gives CDR1 ENHRY, CDR2 SYGVKD. CDR3 DNA, as far as it was read: TGTGCCATCAGTGAGCATACTAGCACGAGGGGGGGCTTCACAGATACG. Its protein product is CAISEHTSTRGGFTDT. The whole CDR3 is CAISEHTSTRGGFTDTQYF.

This clone was observed many times. Germline and junction disagree at one end, which may indicate a read error. The read falls 3 residues short of the CDR3 end, and the missing part is taken from the germline J gene. The V gene is TRBV7-7, the J gene TRBJ2-3; possibly TRBD1 for D (6 bases). CDR3 length: 14 amino acids. Germline V gene sequence: CDR1 SSHAT, CDR2 FNYEAQ (reference sequence). The sequenced CDR3 bases are TGTGCTAGCAGCTTAGACAGGAGCACAGATACG. As protein: CASSLDRSTDT. The full CDR3 is CASSLDRSTDTQYF.

This clone occurred a few times. The read terminates 3 residues before the CDR3 end, so the remaining end is supplied by the germline J gene. The chain joins TRBV4-2 to TRBJ2-7; 7 positions agree with TRBD1. The length of the CDR3 is 15 residues. The J segment lost 5 bases and the V segment lost 5 bases, leaving 12 bases of the junction unmatched. CDR1 and CDR2 (germline): LGHNA, YNFKEQ. Partial CDR3 DNA: TGTGCCAGCAGCTCGAATAAGAAGGGGGCTGACGAG. Protein sequence: CASSSNKKGADE. The CDR3 in full is CASSSNKKGADEQYF.

As concerns this clone: With the read ending 3 residues before the CDR3 end, the germline J gene is used to fill in that end. The V gene is TRBV19, the J gene TRBJ1-2; D is ambiguous. Looked up from germline, CDR1 is LNHDA and CDR2 is SQIVND (reference sequence). The CDR3 extends over 14 amino acids. The CDR3 bases that were read are TGTGCCAGTAGTATGACAAGAAGCTCCTACGAC. Its protein is CASSMTRSSYD. From start to end, the CDR3 is CASSMTRSSYDYTF.